The 27 T cell receptor beta chains reported below all come from one sample, sequenced in a study of cytomegalovirus exposure and HLA in healthy donors. Use of 60 Vbeta and 13 Jbeta primers characterized the PCR. Profiling relied on immunoSEQ multiplex PCR, and the TCRdb table lists in-frame clones only, not all of them. The sample lists fewer than 250,000 clones; roughly four fifths were seen once. Sample: PBMCs. These receptors all stem from a woman aged 25 to 39 in good health and CMV-seropositive.

J is TRBJ1-1 and V is TRBV7-9; D call uncertain. There are 16 residues in the CDR3. V was cut by 1 base and J by 1 base, with 13 bases left in between. Germline V CDR1 and CDR2: SEHNR, FQNEAQ (reference sequence). CDR3: CASSLGRGPGNTEAFF. CDR3 DNA sequence: TGTGCCAGCAGCTTAGGTAGAGGGCCTGGGAACACTGAAGCTTTCTTT. The complete variable domain, with remaining parts taken from reference TRBV7-9 and TRBJ1-1, reads DTGVSQNPRHKITKRGQNVTFRCDPISEHNRLYWYRQTLGQGPEFLTYFQNEAQLEKSRLLSDRFSAERPKGSFSTLEIQRTEQGDSAMYLCASSLGRGPGNTEAFFGQGTRLTVV.

The V gene is TRBV14, the J gene TRBJ2-3; tentatively, D is TRBD2 (5 bases). The CDR3 spans 14 residues. Germline values: CDR1 SGHDN, CDR2 FVKESK. Between the trimmed V and J ends, which lost 2 bases and 4 bases, there was a span of 10 bases. This chain's CDR3 is CASSQSGRPDTQYF. CDR3 sequence (DNA): TGTGCCAGCAGCCAATCGGGAAGGCCAGATACGCAGTATTTT.

The chain couples TRBV11-2 to TRBJ2-3; unclear D gene. The CDR3 consists of 18 residues. The germline V and J ends were trimmed by 0 bases and 2 bases, with 18 bases remaining between them. The V gene's germline CDR1 is SGHAT and CDR2 FQNNGV. In nucleotides, the CDR3 is TGTGCCAGCAGCTTAGATCAGTCGCATCGTGTCATCACAGATACGCAGTATTTT. This translates into CASSLDQSHRVITDTQYF.

The chain carries TRBV21-1 and TRBJ2-5; the table's D call, TRBD2, has no DNA check behind it. TRBV21-1 is deemed a pseudogene. The CDR3 has 15 residues. The CDR3 nucleotides read TGTGCCAGCAGCCCTGATGGGGGGGGTCGGGAGACCCAGTACTTC. Its protein product is CASSPDGGGRETQYF.

The chain couples TRBV5-1 to TRBJ2-3; 9 nucleotides agree with TRBD2. The ends lost 5 bases at V and 3 bases at J; junction bases unmatched: 13. This CDR3 has 17 amino acids. Germline CDR1 and CDR2: SGHRS and YFSETQ. The CDR3 is CASRNLPGTSITDTQYF. CDR3 nucleotides: TGCGCCAGCAGAAACTTACCCGGGACTAGCATTACAGATACGCAGTATTTT.

This chain uses TRBV6-6 with TRBJ2-3, with D maybe TRBD2 (6 bases). Germline loops: CDR1 MNHNY, CDR2 SVGAGI (reference sequence). CDR3 size: 15 residues. Trimming removed 2 bases at V and 1 base at J, with 10 bases between. The CDR3 region is CASSYLTRRTDTQYF. CDR3 DNA sequence: TGTGCCAGCAGTTACCTGACTAGACGCACAGATACGCAGTATTTT.

This clone was seen a handful of times. V gene TRBV10-2 combines with J gene TRBJ2-2, with D perhaps TRBD1 (6 bases). The CDR3 extends over 13 amino acids. Per germline, CDR1 WSHSY and CDR2 SAAADI. The V end lost 5 bases, the J end lost 6 bases, and 10 bases lay between the germline ends. The CDR3: CASSTYRAGELFF. CDR3 DNA: TGCGCCAGCAGTACCTACAGGGCCGGGGAGCTGTTTTTT.

This clone has at least ten counts. CDR3 sequence reads: CASSLRNSGANVLTF. The DNA for the CDR3 is TGTGCCAGCAGCTTGAGAAACTCTGGGGCCAACGTCCTGACTTTC. This chain uses TRBV13 with TRBJ2-6; D is uncertain. The CDR3 contains 15 residues. The V and J ends lost 3 bases and 0 bases respectively, with 6 bases between them. Germline V gene data show CDR1 as PRHDT and CDR2 as FYEKMQ (reference sequence).

V usage is TRBV28 and J usage is TRBJ2-3, with D possibly being TRBD1 (7 bases). Trimming removed 7 bases from V and 2 bases from J, with 16 bases in between. Per germline, CDR1 MDHEN and CDR2 SYDVKM. This CDR3 region has 15 residues. CDR3 nucleotides: TGTGCCAGCATCGACGCGGGACAGTACACAGATACGCAGTATTTT. As protein: CASIDAGQYTDTQYF.

The chain carries TRBV27 and TRBJ2-7, with 10 positions matching TRBD2. The CDR3 covers 15 residues. CDR1 and CDR2 (germline): MNHEY, SMNVEV (reference sequence). Trimming at V came to 7 bases and at J to 1 base, leaving 7 bases not matched to a gene. The DNA of the CDR3 is TGTGCCAGCATTTCGACTAGCGGGTTTTCCTACGAGCAGTACTTC. Its protein product is CASISTSGFSYEQYF.

This chain links TRBV14 with TRBJ2-5; D might be TRBD2 (5 bases). The CDR3 is made up of 12 amino acids. The germline V gene encodes CDR1 SGHDN and CDR2 FVKESK. With 1 base removed from V and 7 bases from J, the gap between germline ends came to 7 bases. The CDR3 region is CASSQGGWTQYF. CDR3 in DNA: TGTGCCAGCAGCCAAGGAGGGTGGACCCAGTACTTC.

The chain is built from TRBV7-9 and TRBJ1-1; TRBD1 aligns across 7 bases. The V gene end was trimmed by 3 bases and the J gene end by 8 bases; junction bases not matched to a gene: 3. The germline CDR1 and CDR2 sequences are SEHNR and FQNEAQ (reference sequence). The CDR3 runs to 12 residues. CDR3 DNA sequence: TGTGCCAGCAGCTTCTCACAGGGGGAAGCTTTCTTT. Its protein product is CASSFSQGEAFF. The entire variable domain, with the rest obtained from reference TRBV7-9 and TRBJ1-1, is as follows: DTGVSQNPRHKITKRGQNVTFRCDPISEHNRLYWYRQTLGQGPEFLTYFQNEAQLEKSRLLSDRFSAERPKGSFSTLEIQRTEQGDSAMYLCASSFSQGEAFFGQGTRLTVV.

This rearrangement joins TRBV10-1 to TRBJ1-5; D possibly corresponds to TRBD1 (5 bases). This CDR3 has 15 residues. Trimming cost V 6 bases and J 2 bases, with 14 bases left between them. CDR1 is WNHNN and CDR2 is SYGVQD in the germline V gene (reference sequence). In nucleotides, the CDR3 is TGCGCCAGCAGCGCCGGGGGGTCCGGCAATCAGCCCCAGCATTTT. Translation: CASSAGGSGNQPQHF.

The V gene is TRBV19, the J gene TRBJ2-5; 7 nucleotides line up with TRBD1. With the DNA end fitting TRBJ2-7 better, the J assignment may be wrong. The germline gives CDR1 LNHDA, CDR2 SQIVND (reference sequence). CDR3 length: 15 residues. The CDR3 DNA reads as TGTGCCAGCAACCCAGGACAGGTGGGGTCCTACGAGCAGTACTTC. This sequence encodes CASNPGQVGSYEQYF.

V and J are TRBV5-4 and TRBJ2-1; the match to TRBD2 covers 9 bases. This CDR3 has 16 residues. The germline gives CDR1 SGHNT, CDR2 YYREEE (reference sequence). V was clipped by 0 bases and J by 10 bases; unmatched bases: 11. Here the CDR3 reads CASSLASLAGRVEQFF. CDR3 nucleotide sequence: TGTGCCAGCAGCTTGGCTTCCCTAGCGGGAAGAGTGGAGCAGTTCTTC.

This clone occurred once. This chain links TRBV5-1 with TRBJ2-1; D unclear. CDR3 length: 16 residues. Germline V CDR1 and CDR2: SGHRS, YFSETQ. V was shortened by 0 bases and J by 4 bases, with 14 bases between the two germline ends. DNA for the CDR3: TGCGCCAGCAGCTTGGGCCCCCACGGGTCTTACAATGAGCAGTTCTTC. This translates into CASSLGPHGSYNEQFF.

The rearrangement uses TRBV28 and TRBJ2-7, with 10 bases lining up with TRBD1. Unmatched junction bases numbered 12, after V lost 4 bases and J lost 6 bases. This CDR3 is built from 16 residues. Germline V lookup: CDR1 MDHEN, CDR2 SYDVKM. The CDR3 region has the DNA TGTGCCAGCAGTTGGGACAGGGGACTTCCGAGGGGCGAGCAGTACTTC. Protein: CASSWDRGLPRGEQYF.

The chain links TRBV19 to TRBJ2-1, with 9 bases aligning to TRBD2. The CDR3 extends over 17 amino acids. Germline CDR1 LNHDA, CDR2 SQIVND (reference sequence). The V segment lost 0 bases and the J segment 4 bases; nucleotides outside the gene matches: 7. DNA of the CDR3: TGTGCCAGTAGTATAGAAAGAGGGCTAGCGGGGTACAATGAGCAGTTCTTC. Its protein product is CASSIERGLAGYNEQFF. The entire variable domain, with the rest obtained from reference TRBV19 and TRBJ2-1, is as follows: DGGITQSPKYLFRKEGQNVTLSCEQNLNHDAMYWYRQDPGQGLRLIYYSQIVNDFQKGDIAEGYSVSREKKESFPLTVTSAQKNPTAFYLCASSIERGLAGYNEQFFGPGTRLTVL.

The chain combines TRBV10-1 with TRBJ2-1, with 11 bases fitting TRBD2. CDR3 length: 14 residues. Trimming at V came to 4 bases and at J to 8 bases, leaving 4 bases not matched to a gene. Germline V gives CDR1 WNHNN, CDR2 SYGVQD (reference sequence). For the CDR3, the DNA is TGCGCCAGCAGTGCTAGCGGGGGGTGGCATGAGCAGTTCTTC. Amino acid sequence: CASSASGGWHEQFF.

This clone occurred a few times. The chain is built from TRBV7-2 and TRBJ2-5; 7 nucleotides match TRBD2. The CDR3 consists of 14 residues. From germline, CDR1 is SGHTA and CDR2 FQGNSA. Trimming removed 6 bases from V and 5 bases from J; junction bases left unmatched: 9. The CDR3 DNA reads as TGTGCCAGCAGTAAAAGCGGGAATAGCGAGACCCAGTACTTC. Translating it yields CASSKSGNSETQYF. The variable domain in full, completed from reference TRBV7-2 and TRBJ2-5, reads GAGVSQSPSNKVTEKGKDVELRCDPISGHTALYWYRQSLGQGLEFLIYFQGNSAPDKSGLPSDRFSAERTGGSVSTLTIQRTQQEDSAVYLCASSKSGNSETQYFGPGTRLLVL.

As to this clone: This CDR3 is also generated by other DNA sequences in the sample. The V and J genes are TRBV5-1 and TRBJ2-1; 7 bases are a match to TRBD1. The CDR3 covers 15 residues. The ends lost 0 bases at V and 2 bases at J; junction bases unmatched: 2. Germline V gene sequence: CDR1 SGHRS, CDR2 YFSETQ. In nucleotides, the CDR3 is TGCGCCAGCAGCTTGGGACAGGGCGCCTACAATGAGCAGTTCTTC. It yields the protein CASSLGQGAYNEQFF.

The V call is TRBV28, the J call TRBJ2-4, with unresolved D. In germline, CDR1 is MDHEN, CDR2 SYDVKM. The germline V and J ends were trimmed by 7 bases and 10 bases, with 8 bases remaining between them. CDR3 length: 10 amino acids. CDR3 sequence: CASMYGIQYF. In DNA, the CDR3 is TGTGCCAGCATGTACGGTATTCAGTACTTC.

V and J are TRBV7-2 and TRBJ1-2; D perhaps matches TRBD1 (5 bases). Trimming took off 3 bases at V and 4 bases at J, with 12 bases between the two ends. CDR3 length equals 14 residues. Germline V gives CDR1 SGHTA, CDR2 FQGNSA. In nucleotides, the CDR3 is TGTGCCAGCAGCTTGGGGGGATCCTCCTATGGCTACACCTTC. Protein product: CASSLGGSSYGYTF.

This clone came up a few times. The gene calls are TRBV6-1 and TRBJ2-4; D is unresolved. CDR3 length: 14 amino acids. V was shortened by 0 bases and J by 3 bases, with 6 bases between the two germline ends. Germline CDR1 reads MNHNS; CDR2 reads SASEGT. The CDR3 loop reads CASSEARIKNIQYF. As DNA, the CDR3 is TGTGCCAGCAGTGAAGCCCGTATCAAAAACATTCAGTACTTC.

The CDR3 DNA reads as TGCGCCAGCAGCTTCCAGGACACCAATTATGGCTACACCTTC. It encodes CASSFQDTNYGYTF. V gene TRBV5-1 combines with J gene TRBJ1-2; TRBD1 might be the D (5 bases). V lost 2 bases to trimming and J lost 5 bases, with 13 bases between them. Germline V gene sequence: CDR1 SGHRS, CDR2 YFSETQ. The CDR3 contains 14 residues.

The chain combines TRBV29-1 with TRBJ2-2; 9 bases align to TRBD2. Germline V gene sequence: CDR1 SQVTM, CDR2 ANQGSEA. V lost 6 bases to trimming and J lost 5 bases; unmatched junction nucleotides: 10. The CDR3 sequence is 15 residues long. The CDR3 loop reads CSVAGLALTTGELFF. The CDR3 region has the DNA TGCAGCGTCGCCGGACTAGCGTTAACGACCGGGGAGCTGTTTTTT.

This clone was observed a handful of times. The chain links TRBV5-6 to TRBJ1-1, with TRBD1 as a possible D gene (6 bases). Trimming took 4 bases from V and 11 from J, leaving 18 bases between them. Germline V CDR1 and CDR2: SGHDT, YYEEEE. The CDR3 spans 13 residues. CDR3 residues: CASSPAGAQAAFF. For the CDR3, the DNA is TGTGCCAGCAGCCCTGCGGGGGCTCAGGCGGCTTTCTTT. The full variable domain, with the rest looked up from reference TRBV5-6 and TRBJ1-1, is DAGVTQSPTHLIKTRGQQVTLRCSPKSGHDTVSWYQQALGQGPQFIFQYYEEEERQRGNFPDRFSGHQFPNYSSELNVNALLLGDSALYLCASSPAGAQAAFFGQGTRLTVV.